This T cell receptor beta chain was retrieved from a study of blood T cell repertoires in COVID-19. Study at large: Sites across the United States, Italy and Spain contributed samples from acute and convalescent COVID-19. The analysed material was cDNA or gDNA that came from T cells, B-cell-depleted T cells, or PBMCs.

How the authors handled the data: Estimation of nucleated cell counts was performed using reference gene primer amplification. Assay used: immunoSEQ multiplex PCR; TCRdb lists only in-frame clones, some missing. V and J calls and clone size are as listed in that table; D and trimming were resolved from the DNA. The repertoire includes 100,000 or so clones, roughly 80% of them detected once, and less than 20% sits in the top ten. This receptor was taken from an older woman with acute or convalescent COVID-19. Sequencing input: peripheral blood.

The CDR3, as DNA: TGTGCCAGCAGGGCTCTAGCGGGGGCCTCCACAGATACGCAGTATTTT. This codes for CASRALAGASTDTQYF. This chain joins TRBV2 and TRBJ2-3; 10 bases match TRBD2. With 6 bases clipped from V and 2 bases from J, the junction kept 8 bases outside the gene matches. This CDR3 contains 16 residues. Germline V gene data show CDR1 as SNHLY and CDR2 as FYNNEI.